This T cell receptor (beta chain) was sequenced for a study of beta chain features in type 1 diabetes. This clone has at least ten counts. Reverse transcribing all isolated RNA meant expressed TCRB transcripts were sequenced. Clones were sequenced by immunoSEQ multiplex PCR, and TCRdb holds only the in-frame ones, with some missing. The sample shows a few hundred thousand clones, around 9.9% of them seen only once. The V end lost 4 bases, the J end lost 4 bases, and 19 bases lay between the germline ends. The CDR3 is made up of 16 amino acids. Germline CDR1 is SGHTA and CDR2 is FQGNSA. Approximately 100 mL of blood, on average, came from one heparinised draw per donor. By way of CD45RO/CCR7/CD25/CD127/CD95/CD27, the CD4+ regulatory, stem cell-like memory, central memory and naive cells were sorted.

This sequence was found in a man aged 18-30 years in good health. This chain connects TRBV7-2 to TRBJ1-1; no clear D gene. Sequenced: central memory CD4+ T cells from blood. CDR3 region: CASSSRKGLLSTEAFF. For the CDR3, the DNA is TGTGCCAGCAGCTCACGGAAAGGACTCCTGAGCACTGAAGCTTTCTTT.